This T cell receptor beta chain originates from a study of T cell changes during pregnancy in multiple sclerosis (dated by TCRdb to between 2017 and 2020). About the full investigation: The study looked at changes in the T cell repertoire across pregnancy in women with multiple sclerosis.

CDR1 and CDR2 were assigned from the germline V gene as LGHNA and YNFKEQ. The CDR3 numbers 14 residues from cysteine through phenylalanine. Here the CDR3 DNA is all that survives: 42 bases in frame from base 1. Cut back by 1 base and 5 bases, the V and J ends lie 11 bases apart. The receptor library was made with the immunoSEQ multiplex PCR assay. TCRdb's version of the immuneACCESS table is confined to in-frame rearrangements and falls short of the full clone set. An unresolved V gene accounts for under half of the shortfall where checked; the remainder is of unknown origin. The sample yields 50,000 to 65,000 clones; around 93% were counted once. The leading ten clones occupy about 3% of the sample. For this clone: Its specific antigen is unknown. Per-base quality was not reported, and no clone a single base away is much larger than it.

Recombination linked TRBV4-2 to TRBJ1-1, with the D gene call left open. Specimen: CD8+ T cells from peripheral blood mononuclear cells, collected in the second trimester of pregnancy. This TCR was sampled from a female donor with multiple sclerosis, enrolled in a pregnancy study. The CDR3 reads CASSQVGGRTEAFF. The nucleotide sequence reads as follows: TGTGCCAGCAGCCAAGTAGGAGGGAGGACTGAAGCTTTCTTT.